Listed here is a single T cell receptor (beta chain). Its antigen is not known. A junction end diverges from the germline sequence, so it may reflect a read error. The PCR used 60 Vbeta and 13 Jbeta primers. Some clones are missing from TCRdb's copy, which holds only in-frame ones; the method was immunoSEQ multiplex PCR. The sample has approximately 140,000 clones; around 81% are singletons. CDR1 and CDR2 (germline): GTSNPN, SVGIG (reference sequence). This CDR3 spans 12 amino acids. These data belong to a study of cytomegalovirus exposure and HLA in healthy donors. Overall study findings and caveats: Common viral pathogens seemed to be connected with several of the most significant clusters, according to a later analysis. Through in vitro validation, three CMV-associated chains were shown to be specific for CMV antigens.

The rearrangement links TRBV30 to TRBJ2-5; 11 bases fit TRBD1. The material sequenced was PBMCs. The source is a male donor in good health and CMV-seronegative. This chain's CDR3 is CAWSWGTGGLNF. The CDR3 DNA is TGTGCCTGGAGTTGGGGGACAGGGGGTTTGAACTTC.